This T cell receptor beta chain originates from a study of cytomegalovirus exposure and HLA in healthy donors. The PCR had 60 Vbeta and 13 Jbeta primers. The repertoire was sequenced with immunoSEQ multiplex PCR; TCRdb's copy has only in-frame clones and lacks some. The data hold about 60,000 clones, with 60% to 85% observed a single time. The CDR3 runs 16 residues. The ends were cut back, 1 base at V and 0 bases at J, with 7 bases in the middle. Germline V CDR1 and CDR2: MNHNS, SASEGT. The source is a woman aged 40 to 50 in good health and CMV-seropositive. This rearrangement joins TRBV6-1 to TRBJ1-6, with D uncertain. Material: PBMCs. DNA of the CDR3: TGTGCCAGCAGTGAAGGGTGGAGCTCCTATAATTCACCCCTCCACTTT. Translated, it gives CASSEGWSSYNSPLHF.